Listed here are 30 T cell receptor beta chains from one sample, sequenced in a study of shared clonotypes between healthy human individuals. TCRdb's table, derived via immunoSEQ multiplex PCR, lists solely in-frame clones and lacks some. This table has about 2.4 million clones, roughly nine tenths appearing once. The specimen was naive CD4+ T cells sorted from blood. Subset described: CD45RA+ positively selected. All receptors come from a man younger than 35 in good health.

This clone was detected once. The V gene is TRBV29-1, the J gene TRBJ2-1; 11 nucleotides match TRBD2. V was pared by 6 bases and J by 4 bases, with 5 bases of the junction left unmatched. The CDR3 length is 14 residues. Looked up from germline, CDR1 is SQVTM and CDR2 is ANQGSEA. CDR3 in DNA: TGCAGCGTGCCCATAGCGGGAGGGTACAATGAGCAGTTCTTC. Its protein is CSVPIAGGYNEQFF.

DNA of the CDR3: TGTGCCAGCAGACCCAGGGGGCCAAACTCCTACGAGCAGTACTTC. Its protein product is CASRPRGPNSYEQYF. This chain joins TRBV6-6 and TRBJ2-7; 8 positions agree with TRBD1. Germline loops: CDR1 MNHNY, CDR2 SVGAGI (reference sequence). The CDR3 runs 15 residues. The trim removed 6 bases at V and 0 bases at J, leaving 7 bases unmatched.

Of note for this clone: Other nucleotide sequences in the sample specify the same CDR3. The chain has TRBV10-3 and TRBJ2-3; 8 nucleotides agree with TRBD1. CDR1 is ENHRY and CDR2 is SYGVKD in the germline V gene. The junction had 3 bases not matched to a gene; V was cut back by 7 bases and J by 3 bases. The CDR3 is 13 amino acids. The CDR3 sequence is CAITGQGTDTQYF. The CDR3 DNA is TGTGCCATCACAGGACAGGGAACAGATACGCAGTATTTT.

The chain couples TRBV4-3 to TRBJ2-3, with a tentative D call TRBD2 (5 bases). The CDR3 runs to 17 residues. Trimming shortened V by 2 bases and J by 8 bases, and 23 bases separated the two germline ends. In germline, CDR1 is LGHNA, CDR2 YSLEER. The DNA of the CDR3 is TGCGCCAGCAGCCAACCTCAAGGAGCACTGAACGGAGGTACGCAGTATTTT. It specifies CASSQPQGALNGGTQYF.

This chain joins TRBV19 and TRBJ1-5; weak D call: TRBD1 (5 bases). The CDR3 is 14 amino acids. Trimming shortened V by 6 bases and J by 3 bases, and 12 bases separated the two germline ends. CDR1 is LNHDA and CDR2 is SQIVND in the germline V gene (reference sequence). Here the CDR3 DNA reads TGTGCCAGTAGATCTGGGACCTTCAATCAGCCCCAGCATTTT. Amino acids: CASRSGTFNQPQHF.

The V and J genes are TRBV5-4 and TRBJ2-2; 9 nucleotides agree with TRBD2. Losses at the gene ends were 0 bases for V and 7 bases for J; bases not matched to a gene: 7. Germline V gene sequence: CDR1 SGHNT, CDR2 YYREEE (reference sequence). The CDR3 spans 16 residues. The CDR3 region is CASSLVAGGQNGELFF. DNA for the CDR3: TGTGCCAGCAGCTTGGTGGCGGGAGGGCAAAACGGGGAGCTGTTTTTT.

Only one count was recorded for this clone. The chain joins TRBV4-1 to TRBJ2-7; possibly TRBD2 for D (7 bases). Germline CDR1 reads MGHRA; CDR2 reads YSYEKL. The ends were cut back, 3 bases at V and 7 bases at J, with 19 bases in the middle. This CDR3 is built from 15 residues. CDR3 sequence (DNA): TGCGCCAGCAGCCAGGGGGGGCACCGGTTTGGGGAGCAGTACTTC. Translating it yields CASSQGGHRFGEQYF.

The V gene is TRBV5-6, the J gene TRBJ2-2; no clear D gene. The CDR3 has 14 residues. V lost 4 bases, J lost 3 bases, and 10 bases lay in between. Germline V gene sequence: CDR1 SGHDT, CDR2 YYEEEE. CDR3: CASSPYRDTGELFF. CDR3 sequence (DNA): TGTGCCAGCAGCCCTTACCGGGACACCGGGGAGCTGTTTTTT. The full variable domain, rest sourced from reference TRBV5-6 and TRBJ2-2, is DAGVTQSPTHLIKTRGQQVTLRCSPKSGHDTVSWYQQALGQGPQFIFQYYEEEERQRGNFPDRFSGHQFPNYSSELNVNALLLGDSALYLCASSPYRDTGELFFGEGSRLTVL.

The chain recombines TRBV29-1 with TRBJ1-4, with D unresolved. Germline V lookup: CDR1 SQVTM, CDR2 ANQGSEA. The CDR3 consists of 13 residues. The V gene lost 6 bases and the J gene lost 2 bases, with 10 bases spanning the gap. CDR3: CSVWAGTNEKLFF. In nucleotides, the CDR3 is TGCAGCGTGTGGGCGGGTACTAATGAAAAACTGTTTTTT.

This clone came up once. The chain employs TRBV7-8 and TRBJ2-3, with 10 bases fitting TRBD2. This CDR3 is built from 16 residues. V dropped 7 bases and J dropped 8; count of bases not matched to a gene: 15. CDR1 and CDR2 from the germline V gene are SGHVS and FQNEAQ. CDR3 in DNA: TGTGCCAGCACCACTCCCCAGCGGGGGGGTGGGGGTACGCAGTATTTT. It translates to CASTTPQRGGGGTQYF.

This clone has just one count. The rearrangement links TRBV2 to TRBJ2-1, with TRBD2 identical over 7 bases. Trimming removed 6 bases from V and 0 bases from J; junction bases left unmatched: 8. Germline V gene lookup returns CDR1 SNHLY and CDR2 FYNNEI. This CDR3 region has 16 residues. DNA for the CDR3: TGTGCCAGCAGGTTAGCGGGTCCCCCCTCCTACAATGAGCAGTTCTTC. Its protein is CASRLAGPPSYNEQFF.

The V gene is TRBV11-3, the J gene TRBJ2-1; 8 positions agree with TRBD1. V was pared by 5 bases and J by 5 bases, with 2 bases of the junction left unmatched. The CDR3 is 13 amino acids. CDR1 is SGHNT, CDR2 YENEEA, per germline. In DNA, the CDR3 is TGTGCCAGCAGCCAGACAGGGGACAATGAGCAGTTCTTC. Protein: CASSQTGDNEQFF. The full variable domain, its missing parts supplied by reference TRBV11-3 and TRBJ2-1, is EAGVVQSPRYKIIEKKQPVAFWCNPISGHNTLYWYLQNLGQGPELLIRYENEEAVDDSQLPKDRFSAERLKGVDSTLKIQPAELGDSAVYLCASSQTGDNEQFFGPGTRLTVL.

This clone appeared a single time. The chain has TRBV12-1 and TRBJ2-3; the table gives TRBD2 as D, unverified against the DNA. TRBV12-1 corresponds to a pseudogene. The CDR3 extends over 14 amino acids. CDR3 in amino acids: CASRSGGAVDTQYF. CDR3 bases: TGTGCCAGCAGGAGTGGGGGGGCTGTAGATACGCAGTATTTT.

The gene calls are TRBV11-2 and TRBJ2-5; 9 bases map to TRBD2. The V and J ends lost 4 bases and 6 bases, in that order; junction bases with no gene match: 12. The germline CDR1 and CDR2 sequences are SGHAT and FQNNGV. CDR3 length: 16 residues. For the CDR3, the DNA is TGTGCCAGCAGCTCGATAGCGGGGGCCGGGGGAAAGACCCAGTACTTC. Its translation is CASSSIAGAGGKTQYF.

A word on this clone: This CDR3 is also generated by other DNA sequences in the sample. The gene calls are TRBV5-1 and TRBJ2-7, with D perhaps TRBD1 (6 bases). Trimming pared 4 bases from V and 2 bases from J, leaving 13 bases between. The CDR3 sequence is 14 residues long. Germline assignment: CDR1 SGHRS and CDR2 YFSETQ. This CDR3 reads CASSLGQLPYEQYF. CDR3 coding DNA: TGCGCCAGCAGCCTTGGACAGCTGCCCTACGAGCAGTACTTC.

V is TRBV10-2 and J is TRBJ1-5; D is unclear. Germline V lookup: CDR1 WSHSY, CDR2 SAAADI. Between the trimmed V and J ends, which lost 2 bases and 7 bases, there was a span of 12 bases. The CDR3 covers 14 residues. The CDR3 DNA reads TGCGCCAGCAGTGAGGTGGCCCCCGGACAGCCCCAGCATTTT. It specifies CASSEVAPGQPQHF.

This chain's CDR3 is CASSTQQPSGSGGGTDTQYF. In nucleotides, the CDR3 is TGTGCCAGCAGCACCCAGCAGCCTAGCGGGAGTGGGGGCGGCACAGATACGCAGTATTTT. J is TRBJ2-3 and V is TRBV5-4; 10 bases fit TRBD2. Germline V CDR1 and CDR2: SGHNT, YYREEE (reference sequence). The CDR3 is 20 residues long. Losses at the gene ends were 4 bases for V and 1 base for J; bases not matched to a gene: 18.

The chain has TRBV4-1 and TRBJ1-6; 8 positions agree with TRBD1. Germline-derived CDR1 and CDR2 are MGHRA and YSYEKL. CDR3 size: 15 residues. Trimming took 1 base from V and 9 from J; bases not matched to a gene: 5. The CDR3 nucleotides are TGCGCCAGCAGCCAAGGTCAGGGGGCAGGTTCACCCCTCCACTTT. Translated, it gives CASSQGQGAGSPLHF.

A word on this clone: The identical CDR3 is also encoded by other nucleotide sequences in the sample. This rearrangement joins TRBV9 to TRBJ2-2; TRBD2 agrees at 9 bases. The V gene end was trimmed by 2 bases and the J gene end by 2 bases; junction bases not matched to a gene: 1. The CDR3 has 15 residues. The germline V gene has CDR1 SGDLS and CDR2 YYNGEE. This CDR3 is CASSVGLANTGELFF. In DNA, the CDR3 is TGTGCCAGCAGCGTGGGACTAGCAAACACCGGGGAGCTGTTTTTT.

The CDR3 region is CASSSRLAGGGEQFF. The CDR3 coding sequence is TGTGCCAGCAGCTCAAGACTAGCGGGAGGAGGTGAGCAGTTCTTC. The V gene is TRBV9, the J gene TRBJ2-1, with 13 bases aligning to TRBD2. Looked up from germline, CDR1 is SGDLS and CDR2 is YYNGEE. The CDR3 sequence is 15 residues long. V was clipped by 4 bases and J by 9 bases; unmatched bases: 7.

This sequence joins TRBV9 and TRBJ2-3; 8 nucleotides line up with TRBD2. Losses at the gene ends were 4 bases for V and 4 bases for J; bases not matched to a gene: 5. The CDR3 covers 14 residues. Per germline, CDR1 SGDLS and CDR2 YYNGEE. Here the CDR3 DNA reads TGTGCCAGCAGCCCCCGCGGGGGGCCAGATACGCAGTATTTT. It translates to CASSPRGGPDTQYF. Supplemented by reference TRBV9 and TRBJ2-3, the full variable domain reads DSGVTQTPKHLITATGQRVTLRCSPRSGDLSVYWYQQSLDQGLQFLIQYYNGEERAKGNILERFSAQQFPDLHSELNLSSLELGDSALYFCASSPRGGPDTQYFGPGTRLTVL.

V is TRBV5-4 and J is TRBJ1-5, with D uncertain. Per the germline V gene, CDR1 is SGHNT and CDR2 is YYREEE (reference sequence). Trimming took off 4 bases at V and 6 bases at J, with 17 bases between the two ends. The CDR3 runs 15 residues. CDR3 DNA: TGTGCCAGCAGCCCCGGGCCCGAGTGGAGTCAGCCCCAGCATTTT. The encoded protein is CASSPGPEWSQPQHF.

J is TRBJ2-4 and V is TRBV7-9; the match to TRBD2 covers 7 bases. Germline CDR1 and CDR2: SEHNR and FQNEAQ (reference sequence). The CDR3 has 15 residues. Trimming took 3 bases from V and 4 from J; bases not matched to a gene: 6. The CDR3 is CASSFSASGKNIQYF. The CDR3 DNA reads as TGTGCCAGCAGCTTCTCGGCTAGCGGAAAAAACATTCAGTACTTC.

V and J are TRBV7-9 and TRBJ2-5; D remains unclear. The end of the DNA fits TRBJ2-7 better, so the J call may be wrong. The CDR3 loop spans 11 amino acids. The germline V gene has CDR1 SEHNR and CDR2 FQNEAQ (reference sequence). The CDR3: CASQSVYEQYF. The CDR3 DNA sequence: TGTGCCAGCCAATCGGTCTACGAGCAGTACTTC.

The chain joins TRBV19 to TRBJ1-6; D is unclear. Germline CDR1 and CDR2: LNHDA and SQIVND (reference sequence). The ends were cut back, 5 bases at V and 0 bases at J, with 5 bases in the middle. The CDR3 is 14 residues long. In nucleotides, the CDR3 is TGTGCCAGTAGTGGAGACTCCTATAATTCACCCCTCCACTTT. Amino acid sequence: CASSGDSYNSPLHF. The whole variable domain, remainder taken from reference TRBV19 and TRBJ1-6, is DGGITQSPKYLFRKEGQNVTLSCEQNLNHDAMYWYRQDPGQGLRLIYYSQIVNDFQKGDIAEGYSVSREKKESFPLTVTSAQKNPTAFYLCASSGDSYNSPLHFGNGTRLTVT.

As for this clone: Other DNA sequences in this specimen translate into the identical CDR3. The chain is built from TRBV6-1 and TRBJ2-7, with a tentative D call TRBD1 (5 bases). CDR1 MNHNS and CDR2 SASEGT come from the germline V gene. The ends were cut back, 6 bases at V and 2 bases at J, with 5 bases in the middle. There are 11 residues in the CDR3. CDR3 nucleotides: TGTGCCAGCAGAGGGGCCTACGAGCAGTACTTC. It translates to CASRGAYEQYF.

The rearrangement joins TRBV18 to TRBJ1-2, with TRBD1 matching over 8 bases. Trimming cost V 2 bases and J 7 bases; bases outside gene matches: 9. The CDR3 runs to 15 residues. Germline V gene lookup returns CDR1 KGHSH and CDR2 LQKENI. CDR3 residues: CASSPLIRGQVGYTF. In nucleotides, the CDR3 is TGTGCCAGCTCACCATTAATCAGGGGGCAGGTTGGCTACACCTTC.

V and J are TRBV12-5 and TRBJ2-3, with a tentative D call TRBD1 (5 bases). The germline gives CDR1 LGHNT, CDR2 FRNRAP. This CDR3 has 14 residues. V lost 7 bases to trimming and J lost 2 bases, with 13 bases between them. CDR3 DNA sequence: TGTGCTAGTGCAACAGGAGAAAACACAGATACGCAGTATTTT. Protein sequence: CASATGENTDTQYF.

The J gene is TRBJ2-3, the V gene TRBV7-9; possible D gene TRBD2, 6 bases. The CDR3 totals 17 residues. V lost 4 bases, J lost 3 bases, and 20 bases lay in between. The germline V gene encodes CDR1 SEHNR and CDR2 FQNEAQ (reference sequence). The CDR3 bases are TGTGCCAGCAGCTGGCGGGGCGGGGAAGCTGAGACAGATACGCAGTATTTT. This gives the protein CASSWRGGEAETDTQYF.

V gene TRBV6-1 combines with J gene TRBJ1-2; tentative D call: TRBD1 (5 bases). The CDR3 covers 14 residues. Between the trimmed V and J ends, which lost 7 bases and 5 bases, there was a span of 17 bases. The germline V gene encodes CDR1 MNHNS and CDR2 SASEGT. This CDR3 is CASTSPGLQYGYTF. The CDR3 bases are TGTGCCAGCACAAGTCCGGGACTGCAATATGGCTACACCTTC.